This TCR beta chain was sequenced during a study of T cells in Graves' hyperthyroidism and ophthalmopathy. Study-level background: Blood was drawn when the patient was first diagnosed and still untreated. Regarding the study as a whole: Blood held most thyroid clonotypes expanded above 0.001 frequency.

This clonotype has at least ten counts. Its matching antigen is unknown. Fresh peripheral blood, more than 8 ml of it, supplied the PBMCs. The investigators amplified TCR beta CDR3 regions from RNA transcripts. RT-PCR in the first round (using the HTBI primer set) targeted the TCR CDR3. TCRdb reanalysed the multiplex PCR reads using MiXCR and keeps one entry per CDR3 protein. The repertoire holds just under 750,000 distinct CDR3 sequences, with 35% as singletons. This receptor was obtained from a woman in her 40s with Graves' hyperthyroidism. The sample comprised blood.

As DNA, the CDR3 is TGTGCCAGTAGAGAGCTTAGTAACACTGAAGCTTTCTTT. It yields the protein CASRELSNTEAFF. V is TRBV7-6 and J is TRBJ1-1; D ambiguous. The CDR3 is 13 amino acids. The ends were cut back, 9 bases at V and 2 bases at J, with 13 bases in the middle. Germline V gene lookup returns CDR1 SGHVS and CDR2 FNYEAQ. Variable domain in full (rest from reference TRBV7-6 and TRBJ1-1): GAGVSQSPRYKVTKRGQDVALRCDPISGHVSLYWYRQALGQGPEFLTYFNYEAQQDKSGLPNDRFSAERPEGSISTLTIQRTEQRDSAMYRCASRELSNTEAFFGQGTRLTVV.